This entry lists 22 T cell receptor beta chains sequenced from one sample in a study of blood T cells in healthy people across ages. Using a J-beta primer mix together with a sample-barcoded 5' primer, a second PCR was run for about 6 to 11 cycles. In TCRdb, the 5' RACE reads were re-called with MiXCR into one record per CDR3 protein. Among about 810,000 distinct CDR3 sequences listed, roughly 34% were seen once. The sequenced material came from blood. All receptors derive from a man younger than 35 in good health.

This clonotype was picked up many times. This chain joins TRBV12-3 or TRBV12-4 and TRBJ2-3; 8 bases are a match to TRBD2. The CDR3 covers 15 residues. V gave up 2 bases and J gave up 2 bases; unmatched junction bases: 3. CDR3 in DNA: TGTGCCAGCAGTTTAACGGGAGGGATCACAGATACGCAGTATTTT. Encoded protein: CASSLTGGITDTQYF.

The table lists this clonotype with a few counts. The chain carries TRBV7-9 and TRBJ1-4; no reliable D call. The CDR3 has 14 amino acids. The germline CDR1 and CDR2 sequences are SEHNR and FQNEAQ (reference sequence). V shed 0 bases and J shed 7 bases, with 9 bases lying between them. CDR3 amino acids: CASSLARQGEKLFF. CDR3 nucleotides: TGTGCCAGCAGCTTAGCACGGCAAGGTGAAAAACTGTTTTTT.

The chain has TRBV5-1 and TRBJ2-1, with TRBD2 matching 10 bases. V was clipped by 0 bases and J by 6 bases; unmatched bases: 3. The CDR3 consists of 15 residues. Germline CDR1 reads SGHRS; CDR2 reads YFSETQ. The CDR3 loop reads CASSLAAGGVNEQFF. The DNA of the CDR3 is TGCGCCAGCAGCTTGGCAGCGGGGGGGGTCAATGAGCAGTTCTTC.

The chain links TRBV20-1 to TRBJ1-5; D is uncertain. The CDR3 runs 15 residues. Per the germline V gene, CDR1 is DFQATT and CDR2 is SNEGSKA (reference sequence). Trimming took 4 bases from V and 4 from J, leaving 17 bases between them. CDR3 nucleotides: TGCAGTGCTACCCCAAGCAGCAGTCAGAATCAGCCCCAGCATTTT. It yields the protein CSATPSSSQNQPQHF.

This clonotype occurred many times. The CDR3, as DNA: TGCGCCAGCAGCCAGGCCAGGGGGCTCAGCTACACCTTC. Its translation is CASSQARGLSYTF. V is TRBV4-1 and J is TRBJ1-2; 8 bases align to TRBD1. Germline lookup yields CDR1 MGHRA and CDR2 YSYEKL. With 3 bases clipped from V and 9 bases from J, the junction kept 6 bases outside the gene matches. The CDR3 is 13 residues long.

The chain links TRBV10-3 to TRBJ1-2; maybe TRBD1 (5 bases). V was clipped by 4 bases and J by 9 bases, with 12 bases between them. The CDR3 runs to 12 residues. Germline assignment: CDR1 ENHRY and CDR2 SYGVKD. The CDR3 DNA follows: TGTGCCATCAGTGTGACGGGGGATAGCTACACCTTC. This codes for CAISVTGDSYTF.

The CDR3 DNA reads as TGTGCCAGCAGCTACGATCCCGGGACACACAACACTGAAGCTTTCTTT. This gives the protein CASSYDPGTHNTEAFF. V gene TRBV11-1 combines with J gene TRBJ1-1; tentatively, D is TRBD1 (6 bases). Trimming removed 4 bases at V and 2 bases at J, with 17 bases between. The CDR3 contains 16 residues. CDR1 is SGHAT and CDR2 is FQDESV in the germline V gene (reference sequence).

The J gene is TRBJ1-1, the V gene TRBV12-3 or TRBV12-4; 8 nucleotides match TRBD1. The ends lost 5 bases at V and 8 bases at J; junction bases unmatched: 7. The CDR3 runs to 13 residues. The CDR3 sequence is CASSPQTGAEAFF. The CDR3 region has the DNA TGTGCCAGCAGTCCTCAGACAGGGGCCGAAGCTTTCTTT.

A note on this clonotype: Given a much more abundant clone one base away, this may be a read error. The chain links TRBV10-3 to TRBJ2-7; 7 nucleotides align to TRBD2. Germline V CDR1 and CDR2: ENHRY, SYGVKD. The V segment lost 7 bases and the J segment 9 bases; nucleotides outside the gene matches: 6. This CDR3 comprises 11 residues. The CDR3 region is CAIKTSNGQYF. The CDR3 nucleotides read TGTGCCATCAAGACTAGCAACGGGCAGTACTTC.

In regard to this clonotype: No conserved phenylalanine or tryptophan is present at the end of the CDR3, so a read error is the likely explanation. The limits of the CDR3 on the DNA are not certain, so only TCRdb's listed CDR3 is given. The CDR3 is CASSETLSPLTFGS. This rearrangement joins TRBV2 to TRBJ2-5; the table's D call, TRBD2, has no DNA check behind it. The CDR3 is 14 residues long, ends included. Germline V CDR1 and CDR2: SNHLY, FYNNEI.

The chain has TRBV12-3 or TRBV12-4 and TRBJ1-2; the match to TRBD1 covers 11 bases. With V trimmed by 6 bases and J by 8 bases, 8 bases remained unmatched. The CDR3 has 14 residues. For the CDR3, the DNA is TGTGCCAGCAGAAAAGCCGGGGACAGGGGGGGCTACACCTTC. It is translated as CASRKAGDRGGYTF.

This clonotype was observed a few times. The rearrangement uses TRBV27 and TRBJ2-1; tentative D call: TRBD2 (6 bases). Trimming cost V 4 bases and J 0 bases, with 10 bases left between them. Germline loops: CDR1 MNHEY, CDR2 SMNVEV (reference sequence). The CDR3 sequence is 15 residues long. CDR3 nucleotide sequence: TGTGCCAGCAGTTGGGGGGAATTCTCCTACAATGAGCAGTTCTTC. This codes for CASSWGEFSYNEQFF.

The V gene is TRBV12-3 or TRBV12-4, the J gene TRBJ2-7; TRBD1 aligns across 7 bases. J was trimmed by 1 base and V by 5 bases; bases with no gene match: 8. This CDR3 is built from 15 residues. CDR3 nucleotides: TGTGCCAGCAGTCCTGGGACAGTCCTTTCCTACGAGCAGTACTTC. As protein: CASSPGTVLSYEQYF.

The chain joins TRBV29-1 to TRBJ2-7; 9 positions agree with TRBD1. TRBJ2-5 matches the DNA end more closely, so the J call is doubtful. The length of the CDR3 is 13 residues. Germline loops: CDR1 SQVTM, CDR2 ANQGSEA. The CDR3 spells CSGTGTGRETQYF. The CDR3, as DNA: TGCAGCGGCACCGGGACAGGGCGCGAGACCCAGTACTTC.

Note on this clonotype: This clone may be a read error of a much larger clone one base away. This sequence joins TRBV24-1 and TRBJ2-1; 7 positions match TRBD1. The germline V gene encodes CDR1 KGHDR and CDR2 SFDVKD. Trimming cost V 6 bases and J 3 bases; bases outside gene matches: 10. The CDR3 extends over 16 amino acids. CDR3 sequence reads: CATSTGDREVYNEQFF. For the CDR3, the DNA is TGTGCCACCAGTACAGGGGATCGTGAAGTCTACAATGAGCAGTTCTTC.

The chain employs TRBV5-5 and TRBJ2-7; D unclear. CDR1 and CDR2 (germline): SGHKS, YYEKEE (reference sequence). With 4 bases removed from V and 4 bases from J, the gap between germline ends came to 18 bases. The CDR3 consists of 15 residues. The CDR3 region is CASSHGQGWVYEQYF. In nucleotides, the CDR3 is TGTGCCAGCAGCCACGGGCAAGGGTGGGTATACGAGCAGTACTTC.

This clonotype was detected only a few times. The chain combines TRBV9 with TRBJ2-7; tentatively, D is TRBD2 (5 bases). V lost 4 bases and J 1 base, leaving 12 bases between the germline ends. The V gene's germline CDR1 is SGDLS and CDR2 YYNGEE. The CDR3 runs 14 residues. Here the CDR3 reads CASSPEVVSYEQYF. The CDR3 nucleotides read TGTGCCAGCAGCCCGGAGGTGGTTTCCTACGAGCAGTACTTC.

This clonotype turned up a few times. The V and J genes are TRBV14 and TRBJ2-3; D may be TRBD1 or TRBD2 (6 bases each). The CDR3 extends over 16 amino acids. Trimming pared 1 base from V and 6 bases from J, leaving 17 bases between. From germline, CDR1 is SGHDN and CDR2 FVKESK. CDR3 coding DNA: TGTGCCAGCAGCCAAGGGGGGGCGCGCAAATGGGATACGCAGTATTTT. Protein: CASSQGGARKWDTQYF.

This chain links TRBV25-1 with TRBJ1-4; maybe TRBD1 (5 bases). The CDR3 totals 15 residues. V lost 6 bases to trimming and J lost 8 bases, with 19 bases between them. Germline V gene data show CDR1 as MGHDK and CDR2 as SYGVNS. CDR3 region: CASSPATGGDEKLFF. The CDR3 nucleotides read TGTGCCAGCAGCCCCGCAACGGGAGGGGACGAAAAACTGTTTTTT.

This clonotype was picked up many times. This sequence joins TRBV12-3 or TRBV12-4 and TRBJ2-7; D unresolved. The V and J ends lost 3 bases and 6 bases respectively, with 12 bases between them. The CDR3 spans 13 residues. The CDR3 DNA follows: TGTGCCAGCAGTTTTACCCCACACCCCGAGCAGTACTTC. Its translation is CASSFTPHPEQYF.

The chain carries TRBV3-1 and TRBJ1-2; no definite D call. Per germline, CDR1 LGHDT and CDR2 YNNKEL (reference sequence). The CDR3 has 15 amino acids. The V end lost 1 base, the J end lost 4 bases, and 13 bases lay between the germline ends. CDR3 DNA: TGTGCCAGCAGCCAAGTCGGGGATTTAGGCTATGGCTACACCTTC. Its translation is CASSQVGDLGYGYTF. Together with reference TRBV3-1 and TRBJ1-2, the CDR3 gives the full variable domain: DTAVSQTPKYLVTQMGNDKSIKCEQNLGHDTMYWYKQDSKKFLKIMFSYNNKELIINETVPNRFSPKSPDKAHLNLHINSLELGDSAVYFCASSQVGDLGYGYTFGSGTRLTVV.

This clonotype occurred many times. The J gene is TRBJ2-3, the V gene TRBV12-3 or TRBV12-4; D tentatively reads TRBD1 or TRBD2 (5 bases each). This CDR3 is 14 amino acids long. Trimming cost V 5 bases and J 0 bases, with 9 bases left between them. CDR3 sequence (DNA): TGTGCCAGCAGTATATGGGACAGCACAGATACGCAGTATTTT. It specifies CASSIWDSTDTQYF.